Listed here are 9 T cell receptor beta chains from one sample, sequenced in a study of cytomegalovirus exposure and HLA in healthy donors. In the PCR, 60 Vbeta and 13 Jbeta primers were used. Sequenced by immunoSEQ multiplex PCR; TCRdb stores in-frame clones only, minus some. The data show roughly 150,000 clones, with 82% seen just once and 0.96% held by the top ten. Material: PBMCs. Receptors were obtained from a girl aged 2-15 years in good health and CMV-seropositive.

The rearrangement links TRBV10-2 to TRBJ2-7, with TRBD2 matching over 10 bases. CDR3 size: 16 residues. From germline, CDR1 is WSHSY and CDR2 SAAADI. The junction had 14 bases not matched to a gene; V was cut back by 6 bases and J by 6 bases. The CDR3 is CASRASGRNKRSEQYF. CDR3 sequence (DNA): TGCGCCAGCAGGGCTAGCGGGAGAAATAAACGCTCCGAGCAGTACTTC.

This chain links TRBV10-3 with TRBJ1-5; no definite D call. The CDR3 runs to 10 residues. The V end lost 8 bases, the J end lost 7 bases, and 6 bases lay between the germline ends. Germline values: CDR1 ENHRY, CDR2 SYGVKD. The CDR3 spells CAIGCQPQHF. As DNA, the CDR3 is TGTGCCATCGGCTGCCAGCCCCAGCATTTT.

The rearrangement uses TRBV10-3 and TRBJ1-2, with a possible D match to TRBD1 (5 bases). Per germline, CDR1 ENHRY and CDR2 SYGVKD. The ends were cut back, 5 bases at V and 6 bases at J, with 13 bases in the middle. This CDR3 has 13 amino acids. CDR3 region: CAISPSGTDGYTF. CDR3 nucleotides: TGTGCCATCAGTCCATCCGGGACTGATGGCTACACCTTC.

This clone was seen more than once but under ten times. The chain employs TRBV5-6 and TRBJ2-1; 8 bases align to TRBD2. The CDR3 has 14 amino acids. J gave up 9 bases and V 5 bases, and 10 bases lay outside the gene matches. CDR1 is SGHDT and CDR2 is YYEEEE in the germline V gene. CDR3 amino acids: CASSRPGLVSEQFF. CDR3 sequence (DNA): TGTGCCAGCAGTCGACCGGGACTAGTTAGTGAGCAGTTCTTC.

This clone came up a few times. The chain couples TRBV30 to TRBJ2-7, with 10 bases lining up with TRBD2. The CDR3 totals 15 residues. Germline V gene sequence: CDR1 GTSNPN, CDR2 SVGIG (reference sequence). The V and J ends lost 5 bases and 4 bases, in that order; junction bases with no gene match: 11. CDR3: CAWSRGTSEFYEQYF. CDR3 DNA: TGTGCCTGGTCTCGTGGGACTAGCGAATTTTACGAGCAGTACTTC.

This sequence joins TRBV27 and TRBJ2-3, with 7 bases matching TRBD1. This CDR3 has 15 amino acids. Germline CDR1 and CDR2: MNHEY and SMNVEV (reference sequence). CDR3 DNA: TGTATCATTACAGGGGCCGAGATGATCCCAGATACGCAGTATTTT. Protein sequence: CIITGAEMIPDTQYF.

This clone was found once. The chain couples TRBV2 to TRBJ2-5, with D perhaps TRBD1 (5 bases). V gave up 6 bases and J gave up 7 bases, with 9 bases separating them. Germline assignment: CDR1 SNHLY and CDR2 FYNNEI. The CDR3 extends over 11 amino acids. The CDR3 DNA reads TGTGCCAGCAGCCTAAGGGGGACCCAGTACTTC. Protein: CASSLRGTQYF.

V usage is TRBV7-9 and J usage is TRBJ2-7, with a weak D call TRBD1 (5 bases). Germline CDR1 is SEHNR and CDR2 is FQNEAQ (reference sequence). The CDR3 consists of 12 residues. Deletions cut 3 bases from V and 6 bases from J, with 9 bases between. The CDR3 DNA is TGTGCCAGCAGCTTTAGGGGCTCCGAGCAGTACTTC. It codes for CASSFRGSEQYF. Using reference TRBV7-9 and TRBJ2-7 for the parts outside the CDR3, the full variable domain is DTGVSQNPRHKITKRGQNVTFRCDPISEHNRLYWYRQTLGQGPEFLTYFQNEAQLEKSRLLSDRFSAERPKGSFSTLEIQRTEQGDSAMYLCASSFRGSEQYFGPGTRLTVT.

V is TRBV28 and J is TRBJ1-2; 7 bases are shared with TRBD1. CDR3 length: 14 amino acids. CDR1 is MDHEN and CDR2 is SYDVKM in the germline V gene. V dropped 6 bases and J dropped 4; count of bases not matched to a gene: 8. The CDR3 is CASSQNRGIYGYTF. In DNA form, the CDR3 reads TGTGCCAGCAGCCAAAACAGGGGAATCTATGGCTACACCTTC.